These 20 T cell receptor beta chains were all obtained from the same sample, sequenced in a study of CXCR3-negative and CXCR3-positive naive CD8 T cells. No antigens are known for them. UMI-labeled TRB cDNA libraries were prepared by 5' RACE. Reanalyzing the 5' RACE reads, TCRdb keeps one entry per CDR3 protein, without DNA. The repertoire table contains nearly 110,000 distinct CDR3 sequences. Study-wide results and caveats: Researchers report that CXCR3-positive naive cells carry more hydrophobic TRB CDR3s than CXCR3-negative naive cells.

The sequenced sample consisted of naive CXCR3+ CD8+ T cells from blood. Noted subset: CD45RO-CCR7+CD27+CD95- naive CD8+ T cells expressing CXCR3 (TNR3+). These receptors all come from a human donor in good health. Some clones in this sample may be carry-over from other donors' samples.

The chain couples TRBV11-2 to TRBJ2-3; the D call of TRBD2 rests on TCRdb alone, since no DNA is present to check it. CDR3 length equals 15 residues. Germline V gives CDR1 SGHAT, CDR2 FQNNGV. The CDR3 region is CASIPRDSGLDTQYF.

V gene TRBV6-7 combines with J gene TRBJ1-2; TCRdb returns TRBD1, unconfirmable since there is no DNA. TRBV6-7 is filed as an ORF, its function uncertain. The CDR3 extends over 15 amino acids. Here the CDR3 reads CASSYRNRGNYGYTF.

The chain combines TRBV5-4 with TRBJ2-3; TCRdb picks TRBD2, but there is no DNA to check that call. Germline V CDR1 and CDR2: SGHNT, YYREEE (reference sequence). This CDR3 has 15 amino acids. CDR3 sequence: CASSRLAGGPDTQYF.

The V and J genes are TRBV7-9 and TRBJ2-2. This CDR3 is built from 14 residues. Germline-derived CDR1 and CDR2 are SEHNR and FQNEAQ (reference sequence). CDR3 sequence reads: CASSLETNTGELFF.

V gene TRBV5-6 combines with J gene TRBJ2-7; TCRdb's assignment of TRBD1 cannot be checked, as there is no DNA. This CDR3 has 16 residues. CDR1 is SGHDT, CDR2 YYEEEE, per germline. CDR3 loop: CASSLTGGSNPYEQYF.

CDR3 loop: CASSLEGLGTGTEQYF. The V gene is TRBV7-6, the J gene TRBJ2-7; TCRdb proposes TRBD1, but this gene call is untestable without DNA. Germline V gene data show CDR1 as SGHVS and CDR2 as FNYEAQ. The CDR3 covers 16 residues.

This rearrangement joins TRBV14 to TRBJ2-7; TCRdb's D call of TRBD2 is untestable without DNA. The germline gives CDR1 SGHDN, CDR2 FVKESK. This CDR3 region has 12 residues. CDR3 sequence reads: CASSQYRSEQYF.

The gene calls are TRBV15 and TRBJ2-7; TCRdb's D call of TRBD2 is untestable without DNA. CDR1 is LNHNV and CDR2 is YYDKDF in the germline V gene (reference sequence). The CDR3 is made up of 13 amino acids. CDR3 sequence reads: CATSRARWPEQYF.

V is TRBV4-1 and J is TRBJ2-6; the TCRdb call, TRBD2, lacks DNA for checking. The CDR3 has 18 residues. CDR1 is MGHRA, CDR2 YSYEKL, per germline. The CDR3 sequence: CASSLLQGPYSGANVLTF.

CDR3 amino acids: CASSQDGWGGYNEQFF. J is TRBJ2-1 and V is TRBV7-2; TCRdb's D gene call, TRBD2, goes unchecked for lack of DNA. CDR1 is SGHTA and CDR2 is FQGNSA in the germline V gene. This CDR3 comprises 16 residues.

This chain connects TRBV5-1 to TRBJ1-1; TCRdb outputs TRBD1, but without DNA this stays unchecked. CDR3 length: 14 amino acids. CDR1 SGHRS and CDR2 YFSETQ come from the germline V gene. CDR3 sequence: CASSSPGAPTEAFF.

The chain links TRBV9 to TRBJ1-2; the TRBD1 assignment by TCRdb is unverifiable without DNA. Per germline, CDR1 SGDLS and CDR2 YYNGEE. CDR3 length equals 15 residues. CDR3 region: CASSVEIAGGYGYTF.

The chain links TRBV28 to TRBJ1-3. Germline V gene sequence: CDR1 MDHEN, CDR2 SYDVKM. The CDR3 is made up of 16 amino acids. The CDR3 loop is CASSLFWEFAGNTIYF.

The chain is built from TRBV2 and TRBJ2-2. This CDR3 has 12 residues. Germline CDR1 is SNHLY and CDR2 is FYNNEI. The CDR3 sequence is CASMRITGELFF.

This chain joins TRBV28 and TRBJ2-3; the TCRdb D gene call, TRBD2, has no DNA to confirm it. Germline V lookup: CDR1 MDHEN, CDR2 SYDVKM. CDR3 length: 15 residues. The CDR3 spells CASSLSTALTDTQYF.

The chain joins TRBV7-8 to TRBJ2-2. The CDR3 sequence is 14 residues long. Germline assignment: CDR1 SGHVS and CDR2 FQNEAQ. CDR3 in amino acids: CASSLAVVPGELFF.

The chain carries TRBV12-3 or TRBV12-4 and TRBJ2-3. The CDR3 covers 12 residues. The CDR3 spells CASSFGTDTQYF.

V gene TRBV19 combines with J gene TRBJ2-1; TCRdb's assignment of TRBD2 cannot be checked, as there is no DNA. Germline-derived CDR1 and CDR2 are LNHDA and SQIVND (reference sequence). The CDR3 is 12 amino acids. The CDR3 sequence: CASSSSGNEQFF.

The V call is TRBV5-1, the J call TRBJ2-7. The CDR3 sequence is 13 residues long. Germline lookup yields CDR1 SGHRS and CDR2 YFSETQ. The CDR3 sequence: CASSFQVDYEQYF.

The V gene is TRBV13, the J gene TRBJ2-7. The germline CDR1 and CDR2 sequences are PRHDT and FYEKMQ (reference sequence). The CDR3 is made up of 16 amino acids. Here the CDR3 reads CASSLSQLGNSYEQYF.